The clone carrying this TCR beta chain has a handful of counts. No antigen is known for it. The data originate from a study of CD8+ T cells in alopecia areata. About the study: Twice daily, treated patients received 5 to 10 mg of oral tofacitinib. Points from the study as a whole: Especially in alopecia totalis/universalis, lesional scalp showed greater clonality than normal scalp did. Sharing of TCRs across patients appeared less clear than in mice, possibly for HLA-related reasons.

V was cut by 4 bases and J by 4 bases, with 13 bases left in between. The CDR3 runs 14 residues. Germline lookup yields CDR1 SGHRS and CDR2 YFSETQ. RNA extraction and reverse transcription yielded cDNA as sequencing template. Libraries were prepared by immunoSEQ multiplex PCR; TCRdb keeps only in-frame clonotypes and omits some of them. The data show 150,000 or so clones, about 89% seen once. The rearrangement joins TRBV5-1 to TRBJ2-3; possibly TRBD1 for D (6 bases). Material: CD8+ T cells sorted from blood, obtained at week 0. The sequence was collected from a human donor with alopecia areata. The CDR3 coding sequence is TGCGCCAGCAGCAGAGGACAGCCGGCAGATACGCAGTATTTT. Protein: CASSRGQPADTQYF.